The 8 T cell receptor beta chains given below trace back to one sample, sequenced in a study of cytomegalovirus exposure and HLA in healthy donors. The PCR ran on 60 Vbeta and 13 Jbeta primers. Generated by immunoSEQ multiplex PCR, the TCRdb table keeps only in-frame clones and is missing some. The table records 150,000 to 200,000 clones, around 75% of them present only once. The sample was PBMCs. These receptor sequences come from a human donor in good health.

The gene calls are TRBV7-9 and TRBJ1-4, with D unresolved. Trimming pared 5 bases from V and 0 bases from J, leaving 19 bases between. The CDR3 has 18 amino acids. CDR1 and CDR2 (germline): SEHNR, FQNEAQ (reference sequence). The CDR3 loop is CASSPAVVRITTNEKLFF. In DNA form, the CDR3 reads TGTGCCAGCAGCCCAGCAGTCGTCAGGATAACAACTAATGAAAAACTGTTTTTT.

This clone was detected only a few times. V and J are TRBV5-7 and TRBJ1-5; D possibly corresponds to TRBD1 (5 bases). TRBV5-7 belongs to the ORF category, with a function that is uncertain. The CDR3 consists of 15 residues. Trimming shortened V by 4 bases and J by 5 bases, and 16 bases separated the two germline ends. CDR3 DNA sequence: TGTGCCAGCAGCCCAGTCTCAGGGCAAGATCAGCCCCAGCATTTT. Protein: CASSPVSGQDQPQHF.

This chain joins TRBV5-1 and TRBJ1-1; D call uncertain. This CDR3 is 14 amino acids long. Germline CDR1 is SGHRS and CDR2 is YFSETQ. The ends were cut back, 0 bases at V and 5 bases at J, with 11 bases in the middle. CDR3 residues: CASSLGEGWTEAFF. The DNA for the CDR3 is TGCGCCAGCAGCTTGGGGGAGGGTTGGACTGAAGCTTTCTTT.

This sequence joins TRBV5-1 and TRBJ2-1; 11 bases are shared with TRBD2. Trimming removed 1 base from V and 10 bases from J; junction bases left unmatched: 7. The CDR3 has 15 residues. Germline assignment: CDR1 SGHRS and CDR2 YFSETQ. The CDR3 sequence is CASSLIAGGPGEQFF. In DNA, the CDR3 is TGCGCCAGCAGCTTGATAGCGGGGGGGCCAGGGGAGCAGTTCTTC.

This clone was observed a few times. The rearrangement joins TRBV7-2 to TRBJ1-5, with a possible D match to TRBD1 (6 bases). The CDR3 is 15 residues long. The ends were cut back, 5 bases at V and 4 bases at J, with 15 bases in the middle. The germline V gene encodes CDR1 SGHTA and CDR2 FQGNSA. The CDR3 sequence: CASSPTGYPNQPQHF. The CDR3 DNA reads TGTGCCAGCAGCCCCACAGGGTACCCAAATCAGCCCCAGCATTTT.

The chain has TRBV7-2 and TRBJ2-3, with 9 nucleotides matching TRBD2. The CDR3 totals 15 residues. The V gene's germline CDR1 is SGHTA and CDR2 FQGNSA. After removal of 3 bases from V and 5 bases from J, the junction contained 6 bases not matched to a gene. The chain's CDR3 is CASSLSGGLGDTQYF. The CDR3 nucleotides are TGTGCCAGCAGCTTGAGCGGGGGGCTGGGAGATACGCAGTATTTT.

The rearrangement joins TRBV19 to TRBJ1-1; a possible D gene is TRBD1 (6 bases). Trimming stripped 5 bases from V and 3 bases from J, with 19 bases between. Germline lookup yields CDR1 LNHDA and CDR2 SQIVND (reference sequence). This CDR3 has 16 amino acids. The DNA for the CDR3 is TGTGCCAGTAGTTCGCGTCGGGGGGCGAGGGACACTGAAGCTTTCTTT. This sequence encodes CASSSRRGARDTEAFF.

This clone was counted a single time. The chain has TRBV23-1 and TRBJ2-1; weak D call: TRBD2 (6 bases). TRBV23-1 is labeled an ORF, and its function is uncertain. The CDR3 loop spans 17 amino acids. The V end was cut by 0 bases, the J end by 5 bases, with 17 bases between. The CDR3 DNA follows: TGCGCCAGCAGTCAATCGATGAGCGGGCGTGATGACAATGAGCAGTTCTTC. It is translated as CASSQSMSGRDDNEQFF.